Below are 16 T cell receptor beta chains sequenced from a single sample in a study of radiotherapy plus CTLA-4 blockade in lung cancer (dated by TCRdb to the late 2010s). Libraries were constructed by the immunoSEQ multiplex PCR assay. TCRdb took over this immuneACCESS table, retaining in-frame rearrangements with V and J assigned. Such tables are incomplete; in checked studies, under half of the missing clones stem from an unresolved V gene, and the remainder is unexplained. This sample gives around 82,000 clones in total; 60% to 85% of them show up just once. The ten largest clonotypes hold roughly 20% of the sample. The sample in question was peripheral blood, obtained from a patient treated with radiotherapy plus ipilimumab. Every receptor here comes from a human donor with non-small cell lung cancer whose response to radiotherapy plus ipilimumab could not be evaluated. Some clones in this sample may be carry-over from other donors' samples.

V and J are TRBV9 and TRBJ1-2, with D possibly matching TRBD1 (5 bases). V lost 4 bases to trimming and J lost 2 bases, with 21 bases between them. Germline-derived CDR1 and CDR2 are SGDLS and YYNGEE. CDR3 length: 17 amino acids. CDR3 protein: CASSPTGGPGRNYGYTF. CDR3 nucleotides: TGTGCCAGCAGCCCTACGGGGGGTCCGGGGCGGAACTATGGCTACACCTTC.

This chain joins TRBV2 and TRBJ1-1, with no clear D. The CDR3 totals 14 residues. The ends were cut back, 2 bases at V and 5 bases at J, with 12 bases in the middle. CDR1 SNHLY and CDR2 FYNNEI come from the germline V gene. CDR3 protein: CASSETTTQTEAFF. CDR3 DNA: TGTGCCAGCAGTGAAACGACAACCCAGACTGAAGCTTTCTTT.

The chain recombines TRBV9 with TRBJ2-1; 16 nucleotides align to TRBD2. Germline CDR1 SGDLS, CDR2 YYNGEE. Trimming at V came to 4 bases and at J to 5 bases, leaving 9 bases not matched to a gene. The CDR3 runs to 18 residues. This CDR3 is CASSIPGLAGGPNNEQFF. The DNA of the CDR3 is TGTGCCAGCAGCATCCCGGGACTAGCGGGGGGGCCGAACAATGAGCAGTTCTTC.

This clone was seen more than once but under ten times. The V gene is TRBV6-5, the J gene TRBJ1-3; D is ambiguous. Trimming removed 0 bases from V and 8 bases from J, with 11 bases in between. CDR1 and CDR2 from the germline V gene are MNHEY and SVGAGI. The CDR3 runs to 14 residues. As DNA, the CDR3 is TGTGCCAGCAGTTACTCGAGAACCACGGACACCATATATTTT. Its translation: CASSYSRTTDTIYF.

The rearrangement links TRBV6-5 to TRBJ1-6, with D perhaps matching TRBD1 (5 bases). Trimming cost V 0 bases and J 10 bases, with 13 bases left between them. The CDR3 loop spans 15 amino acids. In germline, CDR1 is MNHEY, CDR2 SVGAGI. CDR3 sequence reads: CASSYSPGDESPLHF. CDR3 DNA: TGTGCCAGCAGTTACTCTCCGGGGGATGAGTCACCCCTCCACTTT.

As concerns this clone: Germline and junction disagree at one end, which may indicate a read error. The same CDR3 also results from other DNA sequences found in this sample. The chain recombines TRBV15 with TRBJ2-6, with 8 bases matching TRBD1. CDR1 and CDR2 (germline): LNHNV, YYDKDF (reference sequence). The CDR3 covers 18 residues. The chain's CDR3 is CATSRVRTGSSGANVLTF. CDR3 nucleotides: TGTGCCACTAGCAGAGTAAGGACAGGGAGCTCTGGGGCCAACGTCCTGACTTTC.

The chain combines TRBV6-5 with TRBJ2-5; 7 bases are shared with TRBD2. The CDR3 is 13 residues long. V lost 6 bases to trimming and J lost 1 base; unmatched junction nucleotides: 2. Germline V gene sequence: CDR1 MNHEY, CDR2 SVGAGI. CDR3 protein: CASRGTTQETQYF. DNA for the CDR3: TGTGCCAGCAGGGGGACTACCCAAGAGACCCAGTACTTC.

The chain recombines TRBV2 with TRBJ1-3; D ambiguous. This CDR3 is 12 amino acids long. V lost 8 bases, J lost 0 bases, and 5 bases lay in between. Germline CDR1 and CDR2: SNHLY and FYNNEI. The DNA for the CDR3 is TGTGCCAGCCGGGGCTCTGGAAACACCATATATTTT. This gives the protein CASRGSGNTIYF.

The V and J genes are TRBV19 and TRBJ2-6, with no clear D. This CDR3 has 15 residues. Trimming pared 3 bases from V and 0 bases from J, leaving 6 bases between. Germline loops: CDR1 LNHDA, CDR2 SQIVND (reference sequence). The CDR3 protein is CASSMALSGANVLTF. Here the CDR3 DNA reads TGTGCCAGTAGTATGGCCCTCTCTGGGGCCAACGTCCTGACTTTC.

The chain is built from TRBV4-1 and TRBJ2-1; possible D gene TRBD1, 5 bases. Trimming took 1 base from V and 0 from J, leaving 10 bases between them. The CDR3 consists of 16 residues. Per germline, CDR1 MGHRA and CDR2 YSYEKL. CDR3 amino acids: CASSQVVGPSYNEQFF. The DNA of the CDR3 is TGCGCCAGCAGCCAAGTCGTGGGGCCCTCCTACAATGAGCAGTTCTTC.

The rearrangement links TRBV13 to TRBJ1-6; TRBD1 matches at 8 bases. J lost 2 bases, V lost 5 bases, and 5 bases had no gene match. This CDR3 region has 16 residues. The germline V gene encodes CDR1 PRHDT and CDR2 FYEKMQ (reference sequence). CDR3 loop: CASSEQGVAYNSPLHF. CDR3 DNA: TGTGCCAGCAGCGAACAGGGGGTTGCCTATAATTCACCCCTCCACTTT.

Here the CDR3 reads CASSLTASYEQYF. The CDR3 DNA reads as TGTGCCAGCAGCTTGACAGCCTCCTACGAGCAGTACTTC. The chain links TRBV5-6 to TRBJ2-7; no firm D call. Deletions cut 1 base from V and 0 bases from J, with 5 bases between. The CDR3 is made up of 13 amino acids. Germline assignment: CDR1 SGHDT and CDR2 YYEEEE.

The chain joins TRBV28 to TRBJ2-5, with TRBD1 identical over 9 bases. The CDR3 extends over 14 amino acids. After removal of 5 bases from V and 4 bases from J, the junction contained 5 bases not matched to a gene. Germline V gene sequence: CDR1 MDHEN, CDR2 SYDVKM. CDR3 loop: CASSPTGGIETQYF. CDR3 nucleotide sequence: TGTGCCAGCAGTCCTACAGGGGGCATAGAGACCCAGTACTTC.

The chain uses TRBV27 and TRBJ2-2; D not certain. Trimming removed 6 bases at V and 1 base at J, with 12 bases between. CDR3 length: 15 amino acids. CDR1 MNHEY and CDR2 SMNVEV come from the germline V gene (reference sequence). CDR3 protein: CASSPEVGNTGELFF. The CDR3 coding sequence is TGTGCCAGCAGCCCCGAGGTGGGGAACACCGGGGAGCTGTTTTTT.

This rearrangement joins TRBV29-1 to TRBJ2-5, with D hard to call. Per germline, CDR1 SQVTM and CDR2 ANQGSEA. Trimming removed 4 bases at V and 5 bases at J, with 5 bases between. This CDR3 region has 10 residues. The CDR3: CSVGEETQYF. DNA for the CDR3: TGCAGCGTTGGTGAGGAGACCCAGTACTTC.

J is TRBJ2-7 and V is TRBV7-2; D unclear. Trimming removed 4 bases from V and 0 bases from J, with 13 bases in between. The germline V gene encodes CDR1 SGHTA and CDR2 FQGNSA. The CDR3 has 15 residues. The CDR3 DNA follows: TGTGCCAGCAGCTCGAGGCTCTGGAGCTCCTACGAGCAGTACTTC. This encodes CASSSRLWSSYEQYF.